This T cell receptor beta chain was identified during a study of cytotoxic CD8 clonotypes in ibrutinib-treated CLL. Germline values: CDR1 SGHAT, CDR2 FQNNGV. The CDR3 is made up of 12 amino acids. Trimming pared 1 base from V and 6 bases from J, leaving 3 bases between. Findings and limits, study-wide: Clonality at baseline surpassed age-matched healthy donors and tracked circulating CD8+ T-cell counts.

This clone was detected once. The antigen remains unidentified. TCRdb keeps only in-frame clones here, not all; method: immunoSEQ multiplex PCR. The data hold about 160,000 clones, with 81% observed a single time. The sequence came from a human donor with chronic lymphocytic leukemia. V is TRBV11-2 and J is TRBJ2-2; D unclear. The input for sequencing was PBMCs, taken after 12 months of ibrutinib treatment. CDR3 bases: TGTGCCAGCAGCTTAGGACCCGGGGAGCTGTTTTTT. Amino acids: CASSLGPGELFF.